Below are 16 T cell receptor beta chains sequenced from a single sample in a study of control samples from healthy donors and cancer patients. The table came from immunoSEQ multiplex PCR; TCRdb's copy has only in-frame clones and leaves some out. This table has 80,000 to 85,000 clones, approximately 90% appearing once. The specimen was blood. All receptors derive from a woman in her 50s in good health.

The chain uses TRBV3-1 (or the pseudogene TRBV3-2) and TRBJ2-2, with D uncertain. Trimming cost V 6 bases and J 4 bases, with 9 bases left between them. CDR1 and CDR2 from the germline V gene are LGHDT and YNNKEL (reference sequence). The CDR3 totals 13 residues. This chain's CDR3 is CASRFSVTGELFF. The DNA for the CDR3 is TGTGCCAGCAGATTCAGTGTCACCGGGGAGCTGTTTTTT.

In DNA form, the CDR3 reads TGTGCCAGCAGCGTGATAGCGGGGGGGCGGATCGGGGAGCTGTTTTTT. Its protein is CASSVIAGGRIGELFF. The V and J genes are TRBV7-2 and TRBJ2-2; 11 nucleotides align to TRBD2. Germline lookup yields CDR1 SGHTA and CDR2 FQGNSA. V shed 5 bases and J 7 bases; nucleotides not matched to a gene: 9. The CDR3 consists of 16 residues.

V usage is TRBV6-5 and J usage is TRBJ2-3; D assignment may be TRBD1 or TRBD2 (6 bases each). Germline V gene sequence: CDR1 MNHEY, CDR2 SVGAGI. Trimming shortened V by 7 bases and J by 4 bases, and 15 bases separated the two germline ends. CDR3 length: 14 residues. The CDR3 DNA reads as TGTGCCAGCACGGGGGCGGAGGTGGCAGATACGCAGTATTTT. This translates into CASTGAEVADTQYF.

The chain joins TRBV4-2 to TRBJ2-3; D is perhaps TRBD2 (7 bases). This CDR3 comprises 17 residues. The ends were cut back, 4 bases at V and 4 bases at J, with 21 bases in the middle. The germline gives CDR1 LGHNA, CDR2 YNFKEQ. The CDR3 DNA reads TGTGCCAGCAGCCCCTTAGGGGGGGGGAGTTTGCCAGATACGCAGTATTTT. Encoded protein: CASSPLGGGSLPDTQYF.

V gene TRBV18 combines with J gene TRBJ1-1; a weak D match, TRBD1 (6 bases). Germline loops: CDR1 KGHSH, CDR2 LQKENI. This CDR3 contains 14 residues. V gave up 6 bases and J gave up 1 base, with 12 bases separating them. The CDR3 spells CASSPGQWNTEAFF. The DNA for the CDR3 is TGTGCCAGCTCCCCTGGACAGTGGAACACTGAAGCTTTCTTT.

The chain employs TRBV30 and TRBJ1-1, with D hard to call. Per the germline V gene, CDR1 is GTSNPN and CDR2 is SVGIG (reference sequence). Trimming cost V 5 bases and J 5 bases, with 6 bases left between them. The CDR3 loop spans 10 amino acids. CDR3 coding DNA: TGTGCCTGGGGGAGGACTGAAGCTTTCTTT. This translates into CAWGRTEAFF.

The V call is TRBV9, the J call TRBJ2-3; 14 positions match TRBD2. The V and J ends lost 0 bases and 4 bases, in that order; junction bases with no gene match: 1. The CDR3 is made up of 16 amino acids. CDR1 is SGDLS, CDR2 YYNGEE, per germline. The CDR3 sequence is CASSVATSGGADTQYF. The CDR3, as DNA: TGTGCCAGCAGCGTAGCGACTAGCGGGGGGGCAGATACGCAGTATTTT.

This clone was observed a single time. The rearrangement uses TRBV6-6 and TRBJ1-1; 8 bases fit TRBD1. With 7 bases clipped from V and 5 bases from J, the junction kept 9 bases outside the gene matches. This CDR3 is built from 14 residues. Germline V gives CDR1 MNHNY, CDR2 SVGAGI (reference sequence). The CDR3 DNA reads TGTGCCAGCACCCTGCAGGGGGCGAAGACTGAAGCTTTCTTT. It translates to CASTLQGAKTEAFF.

The chain employs TRBV18 and TRBJ2-7; the match to TRBD1 covers 7 bases. CDR3 size: 12 residues. The V and J ends lost 5 bases and 7 bases, in that order; junction bases with no gene match: 5. Per germline, CDR1 KGHSH and CDR2 LQKENI. DNA for the CDR3: TGTGCCAGCTCAAACGACAGGGAAGAGCAGTACTTC. Translated, it gives CASSNDREEQYF.

This clone appeared once. The V gene is TRBV30, the J gene TRBJ1-4, with D possibly TRBD1 on 5 matching bases. The CDR3 is 14 residues long. V lost 0 bases and J lost 8, with 13 bases in between. CDR1 GTSNPN and CDR2 SVGIG come from the germline V gene (reference sequence). CDR3 coding DNA: TGTGCCTGGAGTGTTTCAGGGTTCAACGAAAAACTGTTTTTT. This sequence encodes CAWSVSGFNEKLFF.

This chain connects TRBV6-5 to TRBJ1-1; D not certain. V was cut by 0 bases and J by 9 bases, with 17 bases left in between. The length of the CDR3 is 15 residues. Germline CDR1 and CDR2: MNHEY and SVGAGI. The CDR3 protein is CASSYSLDTASKAFF. The CDR3 DNA follows: TGTGCCAGCAGTTACTCGTTGGATACAGCGTCAAAAGCTTTCTTT.

V is TRBV27 and J is TRBJ1-2, with 7 bases identical to TRBD1. From germline, CDR1 is MNHEY and CDR2 SMNVEV (reference sequence). The CDR3 loop spans 13 amino acids. J was trimmed by 7 bases and V by 5 bases; bases with no gene match: 7. The CDR3 protein is CASSHQGEGGYTF. CDR3 nucleotides: TGTGCCAGCAGTCACCAGGGGGAAGGTGGCTACACCTTC.

V and J are TRBV28 and TRBJ1-5; D remains ambiguous. This CDR3 has 11 amino acids. In germline, CDR1 is MDHEN, CDR2 SYDVKM. The ends were cut back, 7 bases at V and 9 bases at J, with 10 bases in the middle. CDR3 residues: CASTTGGPQHF. CDR3 nucleotide sequence: TGTGCCAGCACAACCGGCGGGCCCCAGCATTTT. The full variable domain, its missing parts supplied by reference TRBV28 and TRBJ1-5, is DVKVTQSSRYLVKRTGEKVFLECVQDMDHENMFWYRQDPGLGLRLIYFSYDVKMKEKGDIPEGYSVSREKKERFSLILESASTNQTSMYLCASTTGGPQHFGDGTRLSIL.

CDR3 region: CASSQPGYGNTIYF. DNA for the CDR3: TGCGCCAGCAGCCAACCAGGGTATGGAAACACCATATATTTT. The rearrangement joins TRBV4-1 to TRBJ1-3, with a weak D call TRBD1 (5 bases). Germline V lookup: CDR1 MGHRA, CDR2 YSYEKL. The length of the CDR3 is 14 residues. V gave up 2 bases and J gave up 3 bases, with 8 bases separating them.

This clone was counted once. In DNA form, the CDR3 reads TGTGCCAGCAGCCTCGCCGTCTTTAGCTATGAGCAGTTCTTC. Translation: CASSLAVFSYEQFF. V gene TRBV9 combines with J gene TRBJ2-1, with D uncertain. Per the germline V gene, CDR1 is SGDLS and CDR2 is YYNGEE. The CDR3 totals 14 residues. V shed 4 bases and J shed 8 bases, with 16 bases lying between them.

The CDR3 loop reads CASSPGQYQPQHF. Written as DNA, the CDR3 is TGTGCCAGCAGCCCCGGGCAGTATCAGCCCCAGCATTTT. The rearrangement uses TRBV3-1 (or the pseudogene TRBV3-2) and TRBJ1-5; D gene unclear. Germline CDR1 is LGHDT and CDR2 is YNNKEL (reference sequence). The CDR3 length is 13 residues. Trimming removed 4 bases from V and 5 bases from J, with 9 bases in between.